This TCR beta chain was recorded in a study of blood T cell repertoires in COVID-19. This clone was detected once. The assay was immunoSEQ multiplex PCR, and TCRdb's table has in-frame clones only and misses some. This table has roughly 40,000 clones, 79% appearing once. CDR1 is SGHRS and CDR2 is YFSETQ in the germline V gene. V gave up 0 bases and J gave up 7 bases, with 16 bases separating them. The CDR3 consists of 15 residues. This TCR derives from an elderly woman with acute or convalescent COVID-19. The sample consisted of peripheral blood. The J gene is TRBJ1-1, the V gene TRBV5-1; D perhaps matches TRBD1 (6 bases). The CDR3 nucleotides are TGCGCCAGCAGCTTGGACAGGGTGGGGAATGATGAAGCTTTCTTT. This codes for CASSLDRVGNDEAFF. Full variable domain (rest looked up from reference TRBV5-1 and TRBJ1-1): KAGVTQTPRYLIKTRGQQVTLSCSPISGHRSVSWYQQTPGQGLQFLFEYFSETQRNKGNFPGRFSGRQFSNSRSEMNVSTLELGDSALYLCASSLDRVGNDEAFFGQGTRLTVV.